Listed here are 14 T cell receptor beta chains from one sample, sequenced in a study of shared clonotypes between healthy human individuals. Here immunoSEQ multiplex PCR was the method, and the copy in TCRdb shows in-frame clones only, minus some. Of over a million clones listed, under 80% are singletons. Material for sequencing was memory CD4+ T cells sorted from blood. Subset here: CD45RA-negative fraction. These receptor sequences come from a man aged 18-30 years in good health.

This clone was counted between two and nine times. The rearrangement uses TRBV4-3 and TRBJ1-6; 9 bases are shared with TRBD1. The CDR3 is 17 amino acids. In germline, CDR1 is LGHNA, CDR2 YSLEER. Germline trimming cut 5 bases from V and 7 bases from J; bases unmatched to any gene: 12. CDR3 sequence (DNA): TGCGCCAGCAGCTTGGACAGGGGCGTGGATAGAAATTCACCCCTCCACTTT. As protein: CASSLDRGVDRNSPLHF.

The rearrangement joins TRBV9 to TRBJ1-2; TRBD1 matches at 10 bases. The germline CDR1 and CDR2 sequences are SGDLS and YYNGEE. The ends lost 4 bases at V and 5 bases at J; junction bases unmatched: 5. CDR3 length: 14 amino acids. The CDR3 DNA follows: TGTGCCAGCAGCTTCCGGACAGGGGGGTATGGCTACACCTTC. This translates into CASSFRTGGYGYTF.

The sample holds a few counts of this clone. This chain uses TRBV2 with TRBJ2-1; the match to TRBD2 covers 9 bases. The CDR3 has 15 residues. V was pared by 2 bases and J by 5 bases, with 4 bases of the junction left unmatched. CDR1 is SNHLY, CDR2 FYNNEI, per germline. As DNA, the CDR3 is TGTGCCAGCAGTGAAAGCGGGGGGTCCCACAATGAGCAGTTCTTC. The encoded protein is CASSESGGSHNEQFF.

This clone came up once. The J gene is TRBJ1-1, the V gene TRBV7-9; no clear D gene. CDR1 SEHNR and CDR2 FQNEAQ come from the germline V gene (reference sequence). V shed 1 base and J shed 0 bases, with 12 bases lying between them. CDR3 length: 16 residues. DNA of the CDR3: TGTGCCAGCAGCTTAGGGTTCCAGGTCGTGAACACTGAAGCTTTCTTT. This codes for CASSLGFQVVNTEAFF.

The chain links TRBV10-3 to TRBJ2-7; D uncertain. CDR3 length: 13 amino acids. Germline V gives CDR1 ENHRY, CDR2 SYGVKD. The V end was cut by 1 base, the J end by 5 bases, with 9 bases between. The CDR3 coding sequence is TGTGCCATCAGTGAGTTGGTTAGTAACGAGCAGTACTTC. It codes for CAISELVSNEQYF.

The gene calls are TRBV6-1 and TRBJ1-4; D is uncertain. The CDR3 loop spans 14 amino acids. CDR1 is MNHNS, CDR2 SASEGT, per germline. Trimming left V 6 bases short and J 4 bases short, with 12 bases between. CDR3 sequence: CASRKAGRNEKLFF. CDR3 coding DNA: TGTGCCAGCAGGAAGGCTGGGCGTAATGAAAAACTGTTTTTT.

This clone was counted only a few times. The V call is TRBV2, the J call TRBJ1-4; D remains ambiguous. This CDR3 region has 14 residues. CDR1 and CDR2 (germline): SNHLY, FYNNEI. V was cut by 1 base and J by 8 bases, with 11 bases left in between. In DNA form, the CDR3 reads TGTGCCAGCAGTGAAGGACAACTTGGGGAAAAACTGTTTTTT. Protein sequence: CASSEGQLGEKLFF.

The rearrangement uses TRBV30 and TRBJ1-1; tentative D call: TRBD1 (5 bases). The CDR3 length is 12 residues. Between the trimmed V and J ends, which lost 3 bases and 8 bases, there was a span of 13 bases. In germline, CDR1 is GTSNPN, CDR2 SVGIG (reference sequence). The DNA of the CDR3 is TGTGCCTGGAGCACAGGTTGGGACGAAGCTTTCTTT. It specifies CAWSTGWDEAFF.

The CDR3 spells CASSQLTQGRGGYTF. CDR3 coding DNA: TGCGCCAGCAGCCAGCTCACACAGGGCAGGGGGGGCTACACCTTC. The V call is TRBV4-1, the J call TRBJ1-2; 7 nucleotides match TRBD1. Germline CDR1 MGHRA, CDR2 YSYEKL. The CDR3 spans 15 residues. V lost 3 bases and J lost 8; bases outside the gene matches: 12.

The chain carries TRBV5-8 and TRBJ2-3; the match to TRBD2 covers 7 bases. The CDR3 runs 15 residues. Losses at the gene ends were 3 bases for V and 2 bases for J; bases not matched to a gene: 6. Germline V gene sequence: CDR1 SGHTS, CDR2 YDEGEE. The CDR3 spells CASSSTSAYTDTQYF. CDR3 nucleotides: TGTGCCAGCAGCTCTACTAGCGCATACACAGATACGCAGTATTTT.

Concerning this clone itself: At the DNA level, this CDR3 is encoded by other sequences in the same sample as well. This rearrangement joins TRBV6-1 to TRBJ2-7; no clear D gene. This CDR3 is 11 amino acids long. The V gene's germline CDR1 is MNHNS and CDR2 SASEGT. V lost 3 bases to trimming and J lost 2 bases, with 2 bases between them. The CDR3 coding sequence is TGTGCCAGCAGTGAGCCCTACGAGCAGTACTTC. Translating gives CASSEPYEQYF.

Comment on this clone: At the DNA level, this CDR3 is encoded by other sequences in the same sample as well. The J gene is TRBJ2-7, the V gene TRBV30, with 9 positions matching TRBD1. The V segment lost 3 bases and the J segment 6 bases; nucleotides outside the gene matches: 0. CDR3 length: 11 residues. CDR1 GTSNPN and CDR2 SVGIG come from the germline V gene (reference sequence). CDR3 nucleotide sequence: TGTGCCTGGAGGGACAGGGGCGAGCAGTACTTC. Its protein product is CAWRDRGEQYF.

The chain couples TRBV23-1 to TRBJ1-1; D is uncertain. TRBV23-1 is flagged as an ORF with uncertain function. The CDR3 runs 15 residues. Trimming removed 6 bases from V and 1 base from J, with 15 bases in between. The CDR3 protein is CASSLERAPNTEAFF. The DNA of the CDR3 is TGCGCCAGCAGCCTGGAAAGGGCCCCGAACACTGAAGCTTTCTTT.

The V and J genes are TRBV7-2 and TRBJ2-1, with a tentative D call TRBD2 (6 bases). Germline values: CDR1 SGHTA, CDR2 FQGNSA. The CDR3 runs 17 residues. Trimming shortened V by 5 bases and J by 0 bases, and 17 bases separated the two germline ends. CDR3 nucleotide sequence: TGTGCCAGCAGCCCAAAGGAAGCGGGTGACTCCTACAATGAGCAGTTCTTC. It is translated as CASSPKEAGDSYNEQFF.